This TCR beta chain was profiled in a study of OX40 agonist ivuxolimab in advanced cancers. With respect to the entire study: The costimulatory receptor OX40 (CD134) was targeted by ivuxolimab, a fully human IgG2 agonistic monoclonal antibody. Intravenous ivuxolimab was administered to patients every 2 weeks at six dose levels: 0.01, 0.1, 0.3, 1.5, 3 and 10 mg/kg. Among the approximately 54 dose-escalation patients, some 20 had hepatocellular carcinoma, around 15 melanoma, 9 renal cell carcinoma and 9 head and neck cancer. The dose-escalation cohort was almost 85% male with a mean age of roughly 62 years, ranging from about 23 to 85. Patients were allowed to have had prior anti-PD-1, anti-PD-L1 or anti-CTLA-4 therapy, and roughly 40% of the dose-escalation patients had been treated with checkpoint inhibitors. Partial responses were achieved by three dose-escalation patients, of whom one had hepatocellular carcinoma and two had cutaneous melanoma. The point of sequencing TCRbeta in the periphery was to test whether ivuxolimab changed TCR sequence diversity and drove clonal T-cell expansion. The monotherapy dose-escalation portion (N of about 52 patients) of the phase I ivuxolimab trial is reported in the paper.

The trial excluded patients who had a history of autoimmune disease or who were on systemic immunosuppression. Peripheral blood for TCR sequencing was collected from all dose cohorts at baseline, on cycle 4 day 1, and on cycle 7 day 1. The samples were drawn from a first-in-human, open-label, multicenter phase I dose-escalation trial of ivuxolimab. Adults with locally advanced or metastatic head and neck squamous cell, hepatocellular, melanoma or renal cell carcinoma were enrolled in the trial. CD4+ and CD8+ T cells were sorted separately from peripheral blood before TCR sequencing. A note on this clone: The specificity of this receptor is unknown. Base qualities are not at hand, and no much larger clone is one base apart.

General study outcomes and caveats: In the 0.1-3.0 mg/kg groups, partial responders had among the lowest normalized peripheral clonal expansion, particularly in CD8+ T cells. At doses of 0.1 to 3.0 mg/kg, clonal expansion of both CD4+ and CD8+ blood T cells was observed from baseline to week 6. Low levels of normalized T-cell clonal expansion were also seen in some patients who did not respond. The antigen specificity of the peripheral T cells that underwent clonal expansion was not determined. After ivuxolimab, more expanded clones were found on average in CD8+ T cells than in CD4+ T cells.

Genomic DNA was extracted from sorted cells for sequencing of the TCRbeta CDR3 region. TCRbeta CDR3 regions were sequenced using the immunoSEQ Assay. The immuneACCESS repertoire file appears here via TCRdb, limited to in-frame rearrangements. These files lack a portion of the clones; in checked studies, under half of the deficit traces to unresolved V genes, and the cause of the others is not known. For this sample there are some 73,000 clones; 85% to 90% appear just once. In total, the top ten clones hold roughly 8% of the sample. V trim: 4 bases; J trim: 4 bases; unmatched bases: 2. The germline V gene provides CDR1 SQVTM and CDR2 ANQGSEA. The CDR3 numbers 13 residues from cysteine through phenylalanine. Of all the DNA, just the CDR3 is kept, 39 bases in frame from base 1.

The sample consisted of CD4+ or CD8+ T cells sorted from blood, taken in a trial of the OX40 agonist ivuxolimab. This clonotype originated in an adult with an advanced solid tumor such as melanoma, head and neck, liver or kidney cancer. This chain is built from TRBV29-1 and TRBJ2-2, with TRBD1 matching 8 junction bases. Here the CDR3 is given as CSVGQGTTGELFF. The bases read TGCAGCGTTGGACAGGGGACCACCGGGGAGCTGTTTTTT.